This TCR beta chain derives from a study of cytomegalovirus exposure and HLA in healthy donors. Study-wide points: Later analysis identified several of the most significant clusters that appeared linked to common viral pathogens. Analyses of presence/absence relied on an assumption of roughly uniform sequencing depth across donors. The study flagged some 180 TCR beta chains as cytomegalovirus-associated.

With 60 Vbeta and 13 Jbeta primers, the PCR was carried out. The table came from immunoSEQ multiplex PCR; TCRdb's copy has only in-frame clones and leaves some out. The table shows over 100,000 clones, with 69% occurring only once. Trimming took 4 bases from V and 6 from J; bases not matched to a gene: 7. The CDR3 consists of 15 residues. Germline V gene sequence: CDR1 GTSNPN, CDR2 SVGIG (reference sequence). About this clone: Its antigen remains unknown.

The clonotype originates from a woman aged 70-85 years in good health and CMV-seropositive. The chain recombines TRBV30 with TRBJ2-2; 11 bases fit TRBD1. The specimen sequenced was PBMCs. CDR3 region: CAWTQDRGRAGELFF. The CDR3 bases are TGTGCCTGGACCCAGGACAGGGGGCGCGCCGGGGAGCTGTTTTTT.